There are a few counts of the clone carrying this T cell receptor (beta chain). The antigen is undetermined. This sample is drawn from a study of CD8 T cells in ankylosing spondylitis. The ends were cut back, 7 bases at V and 7 bases at J, with 20 bases in the middle. The CDR3 loop spans 16 amino acids. CDR1 MNHEY and CDR2 SMNVEV come from the germline V gene (reference sequence). Study findings and constraints: Disease-associated clones were reportedly significantly overrepresented in matched ankylosing spondylitis synovial fluid. Earlier reports found some motif variants in synovial fluid and blood in reactive arthritis. About 8 highly homologous variants made up a TCR beta motif that seemed to typify ankylosing spondylitis blood. Clones linked to the disease showed a CD8+ phenotype. They occurred at relatively low frequencies in peripheral blood.

Quantitative molecular-barcoded 5'-RACE generated the TCR beta libraries. TCRdb analysed the 5' RACE reads with MiXCR anew, one entry per CDR3 protein. The sample contains around 540,000 distinct CDR3 sequences, approximately 12% of which appear only once. The origin of this receptor is a male donor with ankylosing spondylitis. Sequencing was performed on blood, either unsorted or a sorted T cell fraction (not recorded which). The V gene is TRBV27, the J gene TRBJ1-6, with D possibly TRBD1 on 6 matching bases. CDR3 in amino acids: CASKKFHRELNSPLHF. The CDR3 nucleotides read TGTGCCAGCAAAAAGTTCCACAGGGAGTTGAATTCACCCCTCCACTTT.